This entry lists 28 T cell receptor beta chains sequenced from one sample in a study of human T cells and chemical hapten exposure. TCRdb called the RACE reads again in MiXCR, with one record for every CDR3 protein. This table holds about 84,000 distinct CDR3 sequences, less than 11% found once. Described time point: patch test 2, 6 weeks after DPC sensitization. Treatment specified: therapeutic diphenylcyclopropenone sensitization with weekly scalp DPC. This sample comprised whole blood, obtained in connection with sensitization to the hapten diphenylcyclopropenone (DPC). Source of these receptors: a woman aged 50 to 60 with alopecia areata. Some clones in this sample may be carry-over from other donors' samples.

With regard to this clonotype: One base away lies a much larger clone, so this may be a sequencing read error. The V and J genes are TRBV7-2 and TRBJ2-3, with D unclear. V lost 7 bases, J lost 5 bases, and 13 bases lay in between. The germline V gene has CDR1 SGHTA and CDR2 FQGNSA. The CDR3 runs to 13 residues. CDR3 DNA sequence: TGTGCCAGCAAAGTTAGTGGGATAGATACGCAGTATTTT. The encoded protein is CASKVSGIDTQYF.

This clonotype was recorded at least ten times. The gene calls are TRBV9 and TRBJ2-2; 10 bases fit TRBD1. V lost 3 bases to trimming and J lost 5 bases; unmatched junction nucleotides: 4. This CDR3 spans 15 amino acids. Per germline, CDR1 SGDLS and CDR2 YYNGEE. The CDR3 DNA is TGTGCCAGCAGCGCGAGGACAGGGGGAACCGGGGAGCTGTTTTTT. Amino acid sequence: CASSARTGGTGELFF.

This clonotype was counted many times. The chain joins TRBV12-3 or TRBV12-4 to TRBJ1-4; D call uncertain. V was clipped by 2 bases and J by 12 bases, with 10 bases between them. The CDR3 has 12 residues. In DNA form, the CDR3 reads TGTGCCAGCAGTTTAAGGGCCGTCGAACTGTTTTTT. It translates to CASSLRAVELFF.

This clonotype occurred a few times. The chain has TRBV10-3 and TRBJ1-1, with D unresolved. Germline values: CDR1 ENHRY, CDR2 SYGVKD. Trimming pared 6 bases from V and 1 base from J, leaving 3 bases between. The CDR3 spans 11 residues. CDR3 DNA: TGTGCCATCAGGGGGAACACTGAAGCTTTCTTT. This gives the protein CAIRGNTEAFF.

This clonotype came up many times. CDR3 residues: CASSQWGTGELFF. CDR3 bases: TGCGCCAGCAGCCAATGGGGAACCGGGGAGCTGTTTTTT. The genes are TRBV4-1 and TRBJ2-2; no clear D. Germline assignment: CDR1 MGHRA and CDR2 YSYEKL. CDR3 length equals 13 residues. Trimming removed 2 bases from V and 5 bases from J, with 6 bases in between.

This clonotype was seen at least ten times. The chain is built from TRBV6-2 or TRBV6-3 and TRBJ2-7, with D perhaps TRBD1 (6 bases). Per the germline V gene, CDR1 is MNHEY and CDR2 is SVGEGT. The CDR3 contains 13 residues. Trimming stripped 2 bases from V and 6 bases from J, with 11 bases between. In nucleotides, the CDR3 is TGTGCCAGCAGTTACGGGGGACATCTCGAGCAGTACTTC. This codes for CASSYGGHLEQYF.

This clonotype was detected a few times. The CDR3 protein is CASSPIGRNLNTEAFF. CDR3 nucleotides: TGCGCCAGCAGCCCAATAGGGAGAAATTTGAACACTGAAGCTTTCTTT. V gene TRBV4-1 combines with J gene TRBJ1-1; no definite D call. The V end was cut by 4 bases, the J end by 0 bases, with 15 bases between. This CDR3 has 16 residues. Germline CDR1 is MGHRA and CDR2 is YSYEKL.

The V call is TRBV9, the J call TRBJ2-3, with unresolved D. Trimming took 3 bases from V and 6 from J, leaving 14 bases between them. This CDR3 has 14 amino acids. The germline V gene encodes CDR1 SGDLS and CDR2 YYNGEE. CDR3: CASSGLGGPDTQYF. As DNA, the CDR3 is TGTGCCAGCAGCGGGCTGGGTGGGCCCGATACGCAGTATTTT.

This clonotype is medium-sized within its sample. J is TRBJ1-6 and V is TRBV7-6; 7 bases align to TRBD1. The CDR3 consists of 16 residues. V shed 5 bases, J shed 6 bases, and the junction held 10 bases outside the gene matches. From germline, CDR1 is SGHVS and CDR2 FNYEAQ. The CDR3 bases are TGTGCCAGCAGCATCGGACAGGCCGGGGCTAATTCACCCCTCCACTTT. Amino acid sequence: CASSIGQAGANSPLHF. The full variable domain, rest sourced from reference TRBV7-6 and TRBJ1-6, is GAGVSQSPRYKVTKRGQDVALRCDPISGHVSLYWYRQALGQGPEFLTYFNYEAQQDKSGLPNDRFSAERPEGSISTLTIQRTEQRDSAMYRCASSIGQAGANSPLHFGNGTRLTVT.

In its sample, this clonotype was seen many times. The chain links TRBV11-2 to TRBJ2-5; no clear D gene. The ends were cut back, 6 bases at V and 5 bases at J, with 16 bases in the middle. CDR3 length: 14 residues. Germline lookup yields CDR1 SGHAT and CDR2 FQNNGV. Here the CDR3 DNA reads TGTGCCAGCAGGGACGACCCCCAGGTGGAGACCCAGTACTTC. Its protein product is CASRDDPQVETQYF.

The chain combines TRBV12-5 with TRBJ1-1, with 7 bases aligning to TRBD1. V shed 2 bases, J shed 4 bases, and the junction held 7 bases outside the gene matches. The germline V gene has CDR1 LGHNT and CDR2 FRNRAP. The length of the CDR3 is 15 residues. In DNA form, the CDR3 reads TGTGCTAGTGGTTTGTCAGGGGGGCTGGGCACTGAAGCTTTCTTT. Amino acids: CASGLSGGLGTEAFF.

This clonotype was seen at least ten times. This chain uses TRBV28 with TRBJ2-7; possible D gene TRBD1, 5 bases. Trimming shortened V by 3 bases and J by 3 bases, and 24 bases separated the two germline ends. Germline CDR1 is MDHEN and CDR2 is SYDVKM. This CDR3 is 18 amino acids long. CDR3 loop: CASSFQIVRPQGSYEQYF. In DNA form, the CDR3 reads TGTGCCAGCAGTTTTCAGATCGTTCGGCCCCAGGGAAGCTACGAGCAGTACTTC.

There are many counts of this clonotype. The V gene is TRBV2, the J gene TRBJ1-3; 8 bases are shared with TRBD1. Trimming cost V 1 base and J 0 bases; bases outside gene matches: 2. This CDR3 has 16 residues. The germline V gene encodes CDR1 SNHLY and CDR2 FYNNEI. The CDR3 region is CASSEVTGGSGNTIYF. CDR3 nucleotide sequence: TGTGCCAGCAGTGAAGTTACAGGGGGCTCTGGAAACACCATATATTTT.

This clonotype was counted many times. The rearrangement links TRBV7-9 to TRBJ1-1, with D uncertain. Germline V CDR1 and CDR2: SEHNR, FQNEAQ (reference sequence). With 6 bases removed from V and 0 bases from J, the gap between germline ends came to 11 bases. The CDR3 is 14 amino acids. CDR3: CASSWGAVNTEAFF. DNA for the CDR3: TGTGCCAGCAGTTGGGGAGCGGTGAACACTGAAGCTTTCTTT.

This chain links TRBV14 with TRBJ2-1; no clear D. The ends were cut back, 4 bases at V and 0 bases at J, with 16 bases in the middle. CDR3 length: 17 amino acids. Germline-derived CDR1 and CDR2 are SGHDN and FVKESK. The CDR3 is CASSPNPTYSSYNEQFF. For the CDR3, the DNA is TGTGCCAGCAGCCCAAACCCGACCTACAGCTCCTACAATGAGCAGTTCTTC.

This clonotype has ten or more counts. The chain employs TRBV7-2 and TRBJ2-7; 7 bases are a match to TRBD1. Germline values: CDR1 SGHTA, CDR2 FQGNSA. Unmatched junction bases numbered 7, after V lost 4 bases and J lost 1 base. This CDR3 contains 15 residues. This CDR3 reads CASSWGPQGSYEQYF. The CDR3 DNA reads TGTGCCAGCAGCTGGGGGCCACAGGGGTCCTACGAGCAGTACTTC.

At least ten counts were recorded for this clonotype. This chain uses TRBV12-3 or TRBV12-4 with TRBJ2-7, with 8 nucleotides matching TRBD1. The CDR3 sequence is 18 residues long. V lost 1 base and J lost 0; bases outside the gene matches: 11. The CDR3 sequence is CASSLGLGSGGASYEQYF. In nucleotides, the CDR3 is TGTGCCAGCAGTTTAGGATTAGGATCAGGGGGCGCCTCCTACGAGCAGTACTTC.

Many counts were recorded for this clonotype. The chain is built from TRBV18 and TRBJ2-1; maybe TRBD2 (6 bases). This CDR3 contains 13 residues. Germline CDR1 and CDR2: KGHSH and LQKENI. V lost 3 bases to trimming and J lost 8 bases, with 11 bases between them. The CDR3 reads CASSPTSRDEQFF. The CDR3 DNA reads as TGTGCCAGCTCACCGACTAGTAGAGATGAGCAGTTCTTC.

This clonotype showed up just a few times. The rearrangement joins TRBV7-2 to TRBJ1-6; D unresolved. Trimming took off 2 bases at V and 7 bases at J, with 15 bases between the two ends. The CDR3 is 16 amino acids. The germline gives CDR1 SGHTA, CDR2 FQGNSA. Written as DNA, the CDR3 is TGTGCCAGCAGCTTAACATTCTCGCCAAAAAATTCACCCCTCCACTTT. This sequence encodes CASSLTFSPKNSPLHF.

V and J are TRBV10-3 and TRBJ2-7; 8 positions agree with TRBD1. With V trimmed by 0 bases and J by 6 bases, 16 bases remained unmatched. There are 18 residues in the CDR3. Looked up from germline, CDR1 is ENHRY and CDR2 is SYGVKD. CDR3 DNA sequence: TGTGCCATCAGTGAGTCCCTAGGAACCGGACAGGGTAAAGGCGAGCAGTACTTC. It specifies CAISESLGTGQGKGEQYF.

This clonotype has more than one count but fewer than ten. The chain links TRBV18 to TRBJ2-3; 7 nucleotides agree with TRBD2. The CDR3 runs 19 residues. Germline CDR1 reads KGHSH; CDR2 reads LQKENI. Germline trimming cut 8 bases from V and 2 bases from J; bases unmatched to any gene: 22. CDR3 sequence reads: CASRTLAPGGSGPTDTQYF. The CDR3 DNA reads TGTGCCAGCCGCACCTTGGCCCCGGGAGGTAGCGGCCCCACAGATACGCAGTATTTT.

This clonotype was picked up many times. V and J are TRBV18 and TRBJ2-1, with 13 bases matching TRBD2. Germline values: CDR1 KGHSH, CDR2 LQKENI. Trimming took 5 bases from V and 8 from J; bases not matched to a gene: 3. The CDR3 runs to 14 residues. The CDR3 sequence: CASSRGLAGDEQFF. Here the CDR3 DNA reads TGTGCCAGCTCAAGAGGACTAGCGGGAGATGAGCAGTTCTTC.

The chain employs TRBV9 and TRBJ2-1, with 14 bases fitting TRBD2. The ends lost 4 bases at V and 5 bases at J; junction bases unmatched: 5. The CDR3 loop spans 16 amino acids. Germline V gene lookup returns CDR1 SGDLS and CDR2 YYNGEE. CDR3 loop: CASSQGLAGGHNEQFF. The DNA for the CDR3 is TGTGCCAGCAGCCAAGGACTAGCGGGAGGTCACAATGAGCAGTTCTTC. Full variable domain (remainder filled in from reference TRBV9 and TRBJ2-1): DSGVTQTPKHLITATGQRVTLRCSPRSGDLSVYWYQQSLDQGLQFLIQYYNGEERAKGNILERFSAQQFPDLHSELNLSSLELGDSALYFCASSQGLAGGHNEQFFGPGTRLTVL.

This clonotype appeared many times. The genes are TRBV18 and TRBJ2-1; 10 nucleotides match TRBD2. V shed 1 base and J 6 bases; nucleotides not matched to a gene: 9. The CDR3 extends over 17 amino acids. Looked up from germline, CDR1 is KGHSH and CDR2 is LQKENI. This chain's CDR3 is CASSPRPSGSTPNEQFF. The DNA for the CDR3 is TGTGCCAGCTCACCACGGCCTAGCGGGAGTACCCCCAATGAGCAGTTCTTC.

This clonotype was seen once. The CDR3 reads CASSTPRGFADTQYF. As DNA, the CDR3 is TGTGCCAGCAGTACCCCGAGGGGATTTGCAGATACGCAGTATTTT. The chain carries TRBV6-5 and TRBJ2-3, with D perhaps given as TRBD1 or TRBD2 (5 bases each). CDR1 is MNHEY and CDR2 is SVGAGI in the germline V gene. There are 15 residues in the CDR3. Trimming cost V 5 bases and J 4 bases, with 16 bases left between them.

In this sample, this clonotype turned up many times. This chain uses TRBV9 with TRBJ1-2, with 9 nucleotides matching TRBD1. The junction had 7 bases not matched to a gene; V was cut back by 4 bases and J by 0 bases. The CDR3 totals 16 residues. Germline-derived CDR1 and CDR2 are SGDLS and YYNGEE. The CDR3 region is CASSRTGVGANYGYTF. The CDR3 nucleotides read TGTGCCAGCAGCCGGACAGGGGTTGGGGCTAACTATGGCTACACCTTC. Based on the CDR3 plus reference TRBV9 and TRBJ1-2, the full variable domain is DSGVTQTPKHLITATGQRVTLRCSPRSGDLSVYWYQQSLDQGLQFLIQYYNGEERAKGNILERFSAQQFPDLHSELNLSSLELGDSALYFCASSRTGVGANYGYTFGSGTRLTVV.

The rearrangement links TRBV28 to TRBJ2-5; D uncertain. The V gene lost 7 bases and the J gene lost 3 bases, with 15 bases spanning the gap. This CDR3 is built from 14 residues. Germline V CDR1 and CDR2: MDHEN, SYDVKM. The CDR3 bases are TGTGCCAGCATCCCCTTGGGTAGTGAAGAGACCCAGTACTTC. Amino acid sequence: CASIPLGSEETQYF.

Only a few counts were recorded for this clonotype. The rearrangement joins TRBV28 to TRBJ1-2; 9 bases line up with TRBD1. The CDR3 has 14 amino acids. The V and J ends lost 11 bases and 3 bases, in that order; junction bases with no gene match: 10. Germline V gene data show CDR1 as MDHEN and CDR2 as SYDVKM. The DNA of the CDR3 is TGTGCCTCCCATACGACAGGGGGGTACTATGGCTACACCTTC. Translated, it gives CASHTTGGYYGYTF.